The 13 T cell receptor beta chains below come from one sample, sequenced in a study of regulatory T cells in long-lasting Graves disease (dated by TCRdb to the early 2020s). The sample's time point, from its label and the paper: newly diagnosed GD, antithyroid drugs for less than 3 months. For both TCR sequencing and RNA sequencing, RNA was extracted from PBMCs using TRIzol. Libraries were built with multiplex PCR. TCRdb names Illumina HiSeq 4000 as the instrument used. To build TCR beta libraries, CDR3 regions were amplified by Arm-PCR using iRepertoire HTBI primers. The raw public reads went through TCRdb reprocessing: fastp at Q25, MiXCR clone calling, in-frame beta chains kept. Every entry covers one CDR3 protein and lists the most common genes and DNA from its rows. The sample yields 450,000 to 600,000 distinct CDR3 sequences; around 15% were counted once. The biggest ten clones account for roughly an eighth of the sample.

In addition, the sample was reused for a study of T cells in Graves' hyperthyroidism and ophthalmopathy.

The sequencing here drew on peripheral blood mononuclear cells (PBMCs), taken at new diagnosis, from a patient treated with antithyroid drugs. All receptors come from a man aged 35 to 55 with Graves disease. Donor details come from another sample of the same person, matched by shared clones.

This clonotype was recorded many times. This chain links TRBV20-1 with TRBJ2-7; 10 bases map to TRBD2. With V trimmed by 0 bases and J by 5 bases, 7 bases remained unmatched. CDR1 DFQATT and CDR2 SNEGSKA come from the germline V gene (reference sequence). The CDR3 consists of 15 residues. CDR3 DNA sequence: TGCAGTGCTAGAGACGCTAGCGGGAGTACCCACGAGCAGTACTTC. This translates into CSARDASGSTHEQYF.

This clonotype was counted ten times or more. The chain employs TRBV2 and TRBJ2-1; perhaps D is TRBD1 or TRBD2 (5 bases each). CDR3 length: 11 residues. V was clipped by 6 bases and J by 12 bases, with 12 bases between them. CDR1 and CDR2 (germline): SNHLY, FYNNEI. The CDR3 DNA reads as TGTGCCAGCAGGACCGGGACGACGCAGTTCTTC. It translates to CASRTGTTQFF.

Concerning this clonotype itself: A much larger clone sits a single nucleotide away, making a read error possible. J is TRBJ2-7 and V is TRBV5-1, with D possibly being TRBD2 (5 bases). V was clipped by 4 bases and J by 3 bases, with 14 bases between them. Looked up from germline, CDR1 is SGHRS and CDR2 is YFSETQ. CDR3 length: 14 amino acids. CDR3 sequence reads: CASSREWTDYEQYF. CDR3 coding DNA: TGCGCCAGCAGCCGGGAATGGACGGACTACGAGCAGTACTTC.

This clonotype was seen a handful of times. The gene calls are TRBV2 and TRBJ2-7; TRBD1 agrees at 8 bases. Per germline, CDR1 SNHLY and CDR2 FYNNEI. CDR3 length: 11 residues. After removal of 3 bases from V and 10 bases from J, the junction contained 2 bases not matched to a gene. In DNA, the CDR3 is TGTGCCAGCAGTGAGGACAGGGCCCAGTACTTC. Its translation is CASSEDRAQYF.

This clonotype has a count of ten or more. V gene TRBV6-1 combines with J gene TRBJ2-3; D is possibly TRBD2 (6 bases). V dropped 6 bases and J dropped 3 bases, with 19 bases sitting between them. Germline V gene sequence: CDR1 MNHNS, CDR2 SASEGT. The CDR3 length is 16 residues. In DNA form, the CDR3 reads TGTGCCAGCAGACCAGGGCCGGGACTTCCTACAGATACGCAGTATTTT. Its translation is CASRPGPGLPTDTQYF.

This clonotype appeared a few times. The CDR3 protein is CASSSKRTSGSNEQFF. DNA for the CDR3: TGTGCCAGCAGTTCCAAAAGGACTAGCGGGAGTAATGAGCAGTTCTTC. V is TRBV6-2 or TRBV6-3 and J is TRBJ2-1, with 13 bases aligning to TRBD2. This CDR3 has 16 amino acids. Germline CDR1 MNHEY, CDR2 SVGEGT. V dropped 4 bases and J dropped 7; count of bases not matched to a gene: 7.

This clonotype was seen ten or more times. This chain joins TRBV6-1 and TRBJ2-5; 10 nucleotides match TRBD1. Per germline, CDR1 MNHNS and CDR2 SASEGT. The CDR3 length is 14 residues. J was trimmed by 6 bases and V by 4 bases; bases with no gene match: 5. CDR3 sequence: CASSVTGGRQTQYF. The DNA of the CDR3 is TGTGCCAGCAGTGTGACAGGGGGCAGGCAGACCCAGTACTTC.

This clonotype turned up a few times. The V call is TRBV5-1, the J call TRBJ2-5; D remains ambiguous. The ends were cut back, 5 bases at V and 7 bases at J, with 12 bases in the middle. The V gene's germline CDR1 is SGHRS and CDR2 YFSETQ. The CDR3 has 12 amino acids. Here the CDR3 reads CASSNPRRTQYF. In DNA form, the CDR3 reads TGCGCCAGCAGTAATCCACGGAGGACCCAGTACTTC.

This clonotype came up many times. This chain links TRBV3-1 with TRBJ2-1; 8 bases line up with TRBD2. Germline values: CDR1 LGHDT, CDR2 YNNKEL (reference sequence). CDR3 length: 11 residues. Trimming removed 5 bases from V and 14 bases from J; junction bases left unmatched: 5. CDR3 protein: CASSSGTREFF. CDR3 DNA: TGTGCCAGCAGCTCCGGGACTAGGGAGTTCTTC.

This clonotype was found many times. The chain joins TRBV20-1 to TRBJ2-1; the match to TRBD1 covers 11 bases. The CDR3 has 13 residues. Germline V gives CDR1 DFQATT, CDR2 SNEGSKA (reference sequence). Trimming removed 7 bases from V and 5 bases from J; junction bases left unmatched: 4. CDR3 nucleotide sequence: TGCAGTGAACCGGGACAGGGGGACAATGAGCAGTTCTTC. Its translation is CSEPGQGDNEQFF.

This clonotype was seen repeatedly, ten times or more. The rearrangement joins TRBV11-2 to TRBJ1-1; TRBD1 is a possible D gene (6 bases). Germline CDR1 SGHAT, CDR2 FQNNGV. Trimming left V 1 base short and J 8 bases short, with 11 bases between. The length of the CDR3 is 13 residues. The CDR3 sequence is CASSLGGQFEAFF. CDR3 bases: TGTGCCAGCAGCTTAGGGGGGCAATTCGAAGCTTTCTTT.

This clonotype was detected ten times or more. The chain has TRBV20-1 and TRBJ2-1; 9 nucleotides align to TRBD1. Germline CDR1 and CDR2: DFQATT and SNEGSKA (reference sequence). The junction had 7 bases not matched to a gene; V was cut back by 1 base and J by 6 bases. The CDR3 is 15 residues long. In DNA, the CDR3 is TGCAGTGCTAGAGGGCGGACAGGGGTGGGCAATGAGCAGTTCTTC. Amino acids: CSARGRTGVGNEQFF.

Turning to this clonotype: This may be a read error: a much more frequent sequence differs by one nucleotide. The chain joins TRBV28 to TRBJ2-7, with D perhaps assigned TRBD1 or TRBD2 (6 bases each). The CDR3 has 14 residues. Deletions cut 7 bases from V and 3 bases from J, with 16 bases between. Germline lookup yields CDR1 MDHEN and CDR2 SYDVKM. Here the CDR3 reads CASTLGGVFYEQYF. For the CDR3, the DNA is TGTGCCAGCACCCTGGGGGGCGTATTCTACGAGCAGTACTTC. Using reference TRBV28 and TRBJ2-7 for the parts outside the CDR3, the full variable domain is DVKVTQSSRYLVKRTGEKVFLECVQDMDHENMFWYRQDPGLGLRLIYFSYDVKMKEKGDIPEGYSVSREKKERFSLILESASTNQTSMYLCASTLGGVFYEQYFGPGTRLTVT.